These T cell receptor beta chains were read from a single sample in a study of chemoradiotherapy in HPV16-positive cancers. Using immunoSEQ multiplex PCR, the repertoire was profiled, and TCRdb retains in-frame clones only, with some absent. The sample shows more than 35,000 clones, under 80% of them seen only once. Sample: blood, taken from a patient who underwent chemoradiotherapy. These receptors originate from a human donor with HPV-associated anogenital cancer. Both conserved end residues are part of each CDR3. The D gene is left open where the match is weak. Clone size is stated in some rows and not others, as once, few, many or a class when expanded.

clone_size	d_call	j_call	v_call	cdr3_nt	cdr3_aa
NA	NA	TRBJ1-6	TRBV30	TGTGCCTGGAGAACCCCATCCTATAATTCACCCCTCCACTTT	CAWRTPSYNSPLHF
NA	NA	TRBJ2-2	TRBV10-3	TGTGCCATCAGTTTCAGACAGGCCCCGAACACCGGGGAGCTGTTTTTT	CAISFRQAPNTGELFF
NA	NA	TRBJ2-1	TRBV2	TGTGCCAGTCCACGGGGACAGTTCTTC	CASPRGQFF
NA	NA	TRBJ2-7	TRBV7-2	TGTGCCAGCAGCCCGGGATTCCGCCACGAGCAGTACTTC	CASSPGFRHEQYF
NA	NA	TRBJ2-3	TRBV9	TGTGCCAAACAACCCCGGCTGGGAGATACGCAGTATTTT	CAKQPRLGDTQYF
NA	NA	TRBJ2-3	TRBV5-4	TGTGCCAGCAGCTTGCCGGGCCCGCGCACAGATACGCAGTATTTT	CASSLPGPRTDTQYF
NA	NA	TRBJ2-7	TRBV27	TGTGCCAGCAGTCCCCATGGCCACGAGCAGTACTTC	CASSPHGHEQYF
once	NA	TRBJ1-2	TRBV19	TGTGCCAGTAGTACCCTGTATGGGACTGGTGGCTACACCTTC	CASSTLYGTGGYTF
NA	NA	TRBJ2-2	TRBV7-2	TGTGCCAGCAGCTCTTTTAGGGGGGGCGGGGCCGGGGAGCTGTTTTTT	CASSSFRGGGAGELFF
NA	TRBD1	TRBJ2-7	TRBV12-5	TGTGCTAGTGGTTTGGTACTGTTAGTTGACAGGGGGTACCACGAGCAGTACTTC	CASGLVLLVDRGYHEQYF
NA	TRBD1	TRBJ2-5	TRBV5-1	TGCGCCAGCAGCTTACATCCGGGACAGGGGACCCAAGAGACCCAGTACTTC	CASSLHPGQGTQETQYF
NA	NA	TRBJ2-1	TRBV11-1	TGTGCCAGCAGCTTAGGCGGTTCCGGGGGCACGGGTGAGCAGTTCTTC	CASSLGGSGGTGEQFF
NA	NA	TRBJ2-7	TRBV5-5	TGTGCCAGCAGCTCAGGAGGGGGAGCCTACGAGCAGTACTTC	CASSSGGGAYEQYF
once	NA	TRBJ2-5	TRBV29-1	TGCAGCGTTAACCCTGGGGGGACCCAGTACTTC	CSVNPGGTQYF
NA	TRBD1	TRBJ1-4	TRBV5-4	TGTGCCAGCAGCTTGGCGGGACAGGGAGGGACACTGTTTTTT	CASSLAGQGGTLFF
NA	TRBD1	TRBJ2-6	TRBV19	TGTGCCAGTAGTAGCCAATCTACAGGGGACAACGTCCTGACTTTC	CASSSQSTGDNVLTF
NA	TRBD2	TRBJ2-7	TRBV18	TGTGCCAGCTCACTGGGGCAGCGGGGGGGCGACTACGAGCAGTACTTC	CASSLGQRGGDYEQYF
NA	TRBD1	TRBJ2-1	TRBV6-5	TGTGCCAGCAGTTATAACAGGGGTGGGGGCAATGAGCAGTTCTTC	CASSYNRGGGNEQFF
NA	TRBD1	TRBJ1-3	TRBV4-2	TGTGCCAGCAGCGATACTGCTACAGGGGCTGGAAACACCATATATTTT	CASSDTATGAGNTIYF
NA	TRBD1	TRBJ2-7	TRBV4-1	TGCGCCAGCAGCCAAGCGGGACAGGGGGCTTGGGAGCAGTACTTC	CASSQAGQGAWEQYF
NA	NA	TRBJ1-1	TRBV4-1	TGCGCCAGCAGCCCACAGGGTTTGAACACTGAAGCTTTCTTT	CASSPQGLNTEAFF
NA	NA	TRBJ2-2	TRBV5-1	TGCGCCAGCACCGTGCTGAGCGGGGACACCACCGGGGAGCTGTTTTTT	CASTVLSGDTTGELFF
NA	NA	TRBJ1-2	TRBV10-3	TGTGCCATCAGTGAGTCGGGGCCTAACTATGGCTACACCTTC	CAISESGPNYGYTF
NA	NA	TRBJ2-1	TRBV5-1	TGCGCCAGCAGCTTGGGGCAGAGGGGCGATGAGCAGTTCTTC	CASSLGQRGDEQFF
NA	TRBD2	TRBJ2-1	TRBV4-3	TGCGCCAGCAGCCAAGATCTCCCCTTAGCGGGGGGAATCAATGAGCAGTTCTTC	CASSQDLPLAGGINEQFF
NA	NA	TRBJ1-6	TRBV30	TGTGCCTGGAGTTGGGCCGCGGATTCACCCCTCCACTTT	CAWSWAADSPLHF
NA	TRBD2	TRBJ2-3	TRBV30	TGTGCCTGGAGTGTCTCTAGCGGGGGGAAAGATACGCAGTATTTT	CAWSVSSGGKDTQYF
once	NA	TRBJ1-2	TRBV6-5	TGTGCCAGCAGTTACTCGAGTAATAAGGGGACTCATGGCTACACCTTC	CASSYSSNKGTHGYTF
few	NA	TRBJ2-1	TRBV4-1	TGCGCCAGCAGCCAAGTGGGTTCCTACAATGAGCAGTTCTTC	CASSQVGSYNEQFF
NA	TRBD2	TRBJ2-7	TRBV2	TGTGCCAGCAGTGAACCCAGCGGGGAGTTTAGCGAGCAGTACTTC	CASSEPSGEFSEQYF
NA	TRBD2	TRBJ2-3	TRBV5-1	TGCGCCAGCAGCGGGGGACTAGATACAGATACGCAGTATTTT	CASSGGLDTDTQYF
NA	NA	TRBJ1-1	TRBV6-1	TGTGCCAGCAGTGAGGGGCCGAACACTGAAGCTTTCTTT	CASSEGPNTEAFF
NA	NA	TRBJ1-4	TRBV25-1	TGTGCCAGCAGTGAATACGGTCCTAATGAAAAACTGTTTTTT	CASSEYGPNEKLFF
few	NA	TRBJ1-1	TRBV2	TGTGCCAGCAGTGGGGGGAACACTGAAGCTTTCTTT	CASSGGNTEAFF
NA	TRBD2	TRBJ2-5	TRBV25-1	TGTGCCAGCAGTTACGGGGGGGCAGAGACCCAGTACTTC	CASSYGGAETQYF
NA	TRBD1	TRBJ1-4	TRBV30	TGTGCCTGGAATTGGGGACAGACTAATGAAAAACTGTTTTTT	CAWNWGQTNEKLFF
NA	NA	TRBJ1-2	TRBV7-9	TGTGCCAGCAGCTTAGGGGGACGGGACTATGGCTACACCTTC	CASSLGGRDYGYTF
NA	NA	TRBJ2-7	TRBV6-6	TGTGCCAGCGTCGGACTCCCGAGCTCCTACGAGCAGTACTTC	CASVGLPSSYEQYF
NA	NA	TRBJ1-3	TRBV9	TGTGCCAGCAGCCCCCGTGGTGGAAACACCATATATTTT	CASSPRGGNTIYF
NA	NA	TRBJ2-2	TRBV6-5	TGTGCCAGCAGTTACTCGATAAGGAACACCGGGGAGCTGTTTTTT	CASSYSIRNTGELFF
NA	TRBD1	TRBJ1-2	TRBV6-4	TGTGCCAGCAGTGCGGGGGGACAGGGCTATGGCTACACCTTC	CASSAGGQGYGYTF
NA	NA	TRBJ2-7	TRBV18	TGTGCCAGCTCACCGCGAGGGATTAATTTCTACGAGCAGTACTTC	CASSPRGINFYEQYF
NA	NA	TRBJ2-1	TRBV12-2	TGTGCAAGTCGCCCGCCAGAGGGACTAGCCATCAATGAGCAGTTCTTC	CASRPPEGLAINEQFF
NA	TRBD1	TRBJ2-2	TRBV7-9	TGTGCCAGCAGCTCGGACAGGGACTCGAACACCGGGGAGCTGTTTTTT	CASSSDRDSNTGELFF
NA	NA	TRBJ2-5	TRBV7-3	TGTGCCAGCAGCTTAAGAGGATCGAAAGAGACCCAGTACTTC	CASSLRGSKETQYF
NA	TRBD1	TRBJ2-7	TRBV7-6	TGTGCCAGCAGCTTGGCCGACAGGGCCGCCTACGAGCAGTACTTC	CASSLADRAAYEQYF
NA	NA	TRBJ2-7	TRBV30	TGTGCCTGGAGTACCGGAGCGGACCGCGGGCAGTACTTC	CAWSTGADRGQYF
NA	NA	TRBJ2-7	TRBV9	TGTGCCAGCAGCAGTGATGGGTGGACCTACGAGCAGTACTTC	CASSSDGWTYEQYF
NA	TRBD2	TRBJ2-7	TRBV6-5	TGTGCCGGCGCGGGGGACCCCTACGAGCAGTACTTC	CAGAGDPYEQYF
NA	NA	TRBJ2-3	TRBV10-3	TGTGCCATCAGTGGAACAGATACGCAGTATTTT	CAISGTDTQYF
once	TRBD1	TRBJ1-4	TRBV9	TGTGCCAGCAGCGTAGGAAATGGACAGGGCAATGAAAAACTGTTTTTT	CASSVGNGQGNEKLFF
NA	NA	TRBJ1-1	TRBV29-1	TGCAGCGTTGGGGCGGGGATGAACACTGAAGCTTTCTTT	CSVGAGMNTEAFF
once	TRBD2	TRBJ2-5	TRBV18	TGTGCCAGCTCACTAAGGACTAGCGGGGGGCCAGAGACCCAGTACTTC	CASSLRTSGGPETQYF
NA	NA	TRBJ1-1	TRBV19	TGTGCCAGTAGAGGGGGGGCTTACACTGAAGCTTTCTTT	CASRGGAYTEAFF
NA	NA	TRBJ1-1	TRBV7-2	TGTGCCAGCAGCTTATCCATGGGGGGCACTGAAGCTTTCTTT	CASSLSMGGTEAFF
NA	TRBD2	TRBJ2-3	TRBV7-9	TGTGCCAGCAGCTTTAGGGTAGCGGGGGGCCACACAGATACGCAGTATTTT	CASSFRVAGGHTDTQYF
few	NA	TRBJ1-2	TRBV5-1	TGCGCCAGCAGCTCCGGGATAAACTATGGCTACACCTTC	CASSSGINYGYTF
NA	NA	TRBJ1-4	TRBV10-3	TGTGCCATCAGCGAGGGGGGGTTTGGTGAAAAACTGTTTTTT	CAISEGGFGEKLFF
NA	NA	TRBJ2-7	TRBV9	TGTGCCAGCAGCGTAGGTATACAGACCTACGAGCAGTACTTC	CASSVGIQTYEQYF
NA	NA	TRBJ2-1	TRBV9	TGTGCCAGCAGGCGCGAGGGGGGGTATGAGCAGTTCTTC	CASRREGGYEQFF